Below are 25 T cell receptor beta chains sequenced from a single sample in a study of PD-L1 blockade in urothelial cancer. Assay used: immunoSEQ multiplex PCR; TCRdb lists only in-frame clones, some missing. The data hold tens of thousands of clones, with roughly 80% observed a single time. Material: PBMCs, obtained around atezolizumab (anti-PD-L1) treatment. The receptors derive from a man between 65 and 80 years old with urothelial cancer.

The chain employs TRBV29-1 and TRBJ1-2; tentatively, D is TRBD1 (6 bases). There are 14 residues in the CDR3. V was trimmed by 5 bases and J by 6 bases, leaving 19 bases between them. Germline lookup yields CDR1 SQVTM and CDR2 ANQGSEA. DNA for the CDR3: TGCAGCGTTATGGGGGCAGGGAGTATCGATGGCTACACCTTC. This sequence encodes CSVMGAGSIDGYTF.

The rearrangement uses TRBV7-2 and TRBJ2-7; 7 bases align to TRBD2. J was trimmed by 2 bases and V by 3 bases; bases with no gene match: 4. The CDR3 is 14 residues long. Per the germline V gene, CDR1 is SGHTA and CDR2 is FQGNSA. Here the CDR3 reads CASSLGAGPYEQYF. CDR3 coding DNA: TGTGCCAGCAGCTTGGGAGCGGGGCCCTACGAGCAGTACTTC.

This clone turned up a few times. This chain uses TRBV19 with TRBJ2-5, with 13 nucleotides matching TRBD2. CDR3 length: 15 amino acids. Germline V gene lookup returns CDR1 LNHDA and CDR2 SQIVND (reference sequence). The ends lost 6 bases at V and 2 bases at J; junction bases unmatched: 3. CDR3 bases: TGTGCCAGTAGGGGGACTAGCGGGGTACAAGAGACCCAGTACTTC. Amino acid sequence: CASRGTSGVQETQYF.

This sequence joins TRBV4-2 and TRBJ1-2, with D tentatively TRBD1 (5 bases). This CDR3 has 17 amino acids. Trimming shortened V by 6 bases and J by 2 bases, and 22 bases separated the two germline ends. Germline CDR1 is LGHNA and CDR2 is YNFKEQ. The CDR3 region is CASRVSSSGQINYGYTF. CDR3 coding DNA: TGTGCCAGCAGGGTATCAAGTTCAGGGCAGATCAACTATGGCTACACCTTC.

The chain joins TRBV9 to TRBJ1-3, with 9 bases lining up with TRBD1. Germline-derived CDR1 and CDR2 are SGDLS and YYNGEE. This CDR3 has 15 residues. V gave up 3 bases and J gave up 3 bases; unmatched junction bases: 4. The CDR3 region has the DNA TGTGCCAGCAGCGAGAGGGACAGGGTTGGAAACACCATATATTTT. It yields the protein CASSERDRVGNTIYF.

The chain is built from TRBV29-1 and TRBJ2-2; TRBD2 is a possible D gene (5 bases). The CDR3 is made up of 14 amino acids. V shed 7 bases and J shed 4 bases, with 16 bases lying between them. Per germline, CDR1 SQVTM and CDR2 ANQGSEA. As DNA, the CDR3 is TGCAGCGGCGGACTTGTTGGTGGCACCGGGGAGCTGTTTTTT. This sequence encodes CSGGLVGGTGELFF.

The V call is TRBV7-8, the J call TRBJ2-3; 16 bases are shared with TRBD2. The germline gives CDR1 SGHVS, CDR2 FQNEAQ. V gave up 3 bases and J gave up 5 bases; unmatched junction bases: 5. The CDR3 totals 17 residues. DNA for the CDR3: TGTGCCAGCAGCTTTGGGACTAGCGGGAGGGCGGTAGATACGCAGTATTTT. Translated: CASSFGTSGRAVDTQYF. The variable domain in full, completed from reference TRBV7-8 and TRBJ2-3, reads GAGVSQSPRYKVAKRGQDVALRCDPISGHVSLFWYQQALGQGPEFLTYFQNEAQLDKSGLPSDRFFAERPEGSVSTLKIQRTQQEDSAVYLCASSFGTSGRAVDTQYFGPGTRLTVL.

This chain joins TRBV9 and TRBJ2-1, with 10 bases matching TRBD2. There are 16 residues in the CDR3. V lost 1 base to trimming and J lost 4 bases; unmatched junction nucleotides: 5. The V gene's germline CDR1 is SGDLS and CDR2 YYNGEE. The CDR3 protein is CASSVRDSGGYNEQFF. The DNA of the CDR3 is TGTGCCAGCAGCGTAAGAGATAGCGGGGGGTACAATGAGCAGTTCTTC.

Comment on this clone: At one boundary the junction diverges from the germline segment, which might be a read error. The chain combines TRBV28 with TRBJ2-7, with 7 nucleotides matching TRBD2. Germline V gene lookup returns CDR1 MDHEN and CDR2 SYDVKM. The CDR3 spans 15 residues. In DNA, the CDR3 is TGTGCCAGCAGTCCCGGGGGGACCCCCTCCCACGAGCAGTACTTC. Encoded protein: CASSPGGTPSHEQYF.

This sequence joins TRBV7-9 and TRBJ2-7; 8 bases map to TRBD2. Germline CDR1 SEHNR, CDR2 FQNEAQ (reference sequence). This CDR3 comprises 16 residues. J was trimmed by 2 bases and V by 2 bases; bases with no gene match: 8. CDR3 in DNA: TGTGCCAGCAGCTTACGCACTAGCGGTTCAGCCTACGAGCAGTACTTC. Translated, it gives CASSLRTSGSAYEQYF.

V and J are TRBV10-3 and TRBJ2-7, with 9 positions matching TRBD2. The CDR3 sequence is 13 residues long. With 6 bases clipped from V and 4 bases from J, the junction kept 4 bases outside the gene matches. In germline, CDR1 is ENHRY, CDR2 SYGVKD. For the CDR3, the DNA is TGTGCCATCAGCGCAGCGGGAGGATACGAGCAGTACTTC. Translating it yields CAISAAGGYEQYF.

This clone has only one observation. The V call is TRBV19, the J call TRBJ2-5, with 7 bases fitting TRBD2. Germline V gene data show CDR1 as LNHDA and CDR2 as SQIVND (reference sequence). V dropped 1 base and J dropped 5; count of bases not matched to a gene: 10. The CDR3 extends over 16 amino acids. The CDR3 region is CASSIADGWGGETQYF. The DNA for the CDR3 is TGTGCCAGTAGTATAGCCGACGGCTGGGGGGGGGAGACCCAGTACTTC.

The genes are TRBV7-2 and TRBJ1-2; a weak D match, TRBD1 (5 bases). CDR3 length: 17 residues. Germline lookup yields CDR1 SGHTA and CDR2 FQGNSA. Trimming took off 3 bases at V and 2 bases at J, with 19 bases between the two ends. CDR3 region: CASSFFRTAGGNYGYTF. The CDR3 bases are TGTGCCAGCAGCTTTTTTAGGACGGCCGGGGGGAACTATGGCTACACCTTC.

The rearrangement uses TRBV19 and TRBJ2-7; the match to TRBD2 covers 9 bases. Germline V gene sequence: CDR1 LNHDA, CDR2 SQIVND (reference sequence). V gave up 7 bases and J gave up 7 bases; unmatched junction bases: 8. The CDR3 runs to 13 residues. CDR3 nucleotide sequence: TGTGCCAGTACCGCTAGCGGGGCCCGGGAGCAGTACTTC. Protein sequence: CASTASGAREQYF.

The CDR3 region is CASSPRLAVGNTIYF. Written as DNA, the CDR3 is TGTGCCAGCAGCCCCAGATTGGCAGTTGGAAACACCATATATTTT. This chain connects TRBV6-1 to TRBJ1-3, with D uncertain. Germline V gene lookup returns CDR1 MNHNS and CDR2 SASEGT. Trimming pared 6 bases from V and 3 bases from J, leaving 15 bases between. The CDR3 length is 15 residues.

The sample holds a few counts of this clone. The chain carries TRBV18 and TRBJ2-7, with D perhaps TRBD1 (5 bases). From germline, CDR1 is KGHSH and CDR2 LQKENI. This CDR3 is 14 amino acids long. Trimming removed 4 bases at V and 3 bases at J, with 13 bases between. The CDR3 nucleotides are TGTGCCAGCTCACGTGGGCAGGGAAACTACGAGCAGTACTTC. This sequence encodes CASSRGQGNYEQYF.

The chain recombines TRBV14 with TRBJ2-3; the match to TRBD2 covers 9 bases. This CDR3 contains 17 residues. CDR1 SGHDN and CDR2 FVKESK come from the germline V gene. Trimming cost V 0 bases and J 3 bases; bases outside gene matches: 7. The CDR3 DNA reads TGTGCCAGCAGCCAAGATACGGCGGGAGGGCCGACAGATACGCAGTATTTT. Its translation: CASSQDTAGGPTDTQYF.

This chain joins TRBV19 and TRBJ2-3; 10 nucleotides agree with TRBD1. Germline V gene data show CDR1 as LNHDA and CDR2 as SQIVND (reference sequence). V was pared by 5 bases and J by 6 bases, with 5 bases of the junction left unmatched. There are 14 residues in the CDR3. The CDR3 here is CASSQDRGSDTQYF. For the CDR3, the DNA is TGTGCCAGTAGTCAGGACAGGGGGAGCGATACGCAGTATTTT.

The chain recombines TRBV7-3 with TRBJ2-3; TRBD1 agrees at 7 bases. The CDR3 totals 15 residues. J gave up 1 base and V 1 base, and 2 bases lay outside the gene matches. The germline gives CDR1 SGHTA, CDR2 FQGTGA. The DNA of the CDR3 is TGTGCCAGCAGCTTAAGACAGGGAGGCACAGATACGCAGTATTTT. Translating it yields CASSLRQGGTDTQYF.

The chain couples TRBV7-3 to TRBJ1-1; D is undetermined. Germline V CDR1 and CDR2: SGHTA, FQGTGA. V was cut by 5 bases and J by 1 base, with 8 bases left in between. The CDR3 is 13 residues long. This chain's CDR3 is CASSGRGNTEAFF. DNA for the CDR3: TGTGCCAGCAGCGGACGGGGGAACACTGAAGCTTTCTTT.

The rearrangement joins TRBV7-2 to TRBJ1-2; D call uncertain. The germline CDR1 and CDR2 sequences are SGHTA and FQGNSA. The CDR3 consists of 12 residues. V was clipped by 1 base and J by 6 bases, with 6 bases between them. The CDR3 DNA is TGTGCCAGCAGCTTAGATCTAGATGGCTACACCTTC. Translation: CASSLDLDGYTF.

This clone came up a few times. The V gene is TRBV2, the J gene TRBJ2-5; D possibly corresponds to TRBD2 (7 bases). The V gene lost 6 bases and the J gene lost 2 bases, with 13 bases spanning the gap. Looked up from germline, CDR1 is SNHLY and CDR2 is FYNNEI. The length of the CDR3 is 14 residues. The CDR3 region has the DNA TGTGCCAGCAGGGGGGGGAGGGGGCAAGAGACCCAGTACTTC. Protein: CASRGGRGQETQYF.

The rearrangement joins TRBV28 to TRBJ1-3, with 7 bases lining up with TRBD1. Germline CDR1 MDHEN, CDR2 SYDVKM. The CDR3 consists of 16 residues. V was clipped by 5 bases and J by 1 base; unmatched bases: 8. The CDR3, as DNA: TGTGCCAGCAGTGCATTGGACAGGATGTCTGGAAACACCATATATTTT. Its protein product is CASSALDRMSGNTIYF.

The chain joins TRBV4-3 to TRBJ2-7; possible D gene TRBD2, 5 bases. The CDR3 is made up of 13 amino acids. V lost 1 base and J 7 bases, leaving 11 bases between the germline ends. Germline V CDR1 and CDR2: LGHNA, YSLEER. The CDR3 bases are TGCGCCAGCAGCCAAGCGGAAGGCGGGGAGCAGTACTTC. Its translation: CASSQAEGGEQYF.

CDR3 bases: TGTGCCAGCTCAGGACCCGACAGGGGGAATCAGCCCCAGCATTTT. It is translated as CASSGPDRGNQPQHF. This chain uses TRBV18 with TRBJ1-5; 9 bases are shared with TRBD1. Per the germline V gene, CDR1 is KGHSH and CDR2 is LQKENI. After removal of 5 bases from V and 4 bases from J, the junction contained 6 bases not matched to a gene. The CDR3 loop spans 15 amino acids.